This T cell receptor (beta chain) was identified during a study of shared clonotypes between healthy human individuals (dated by TCRdb to the early 2020s). About the full investigation: Three men and a couple of women, aged 18 to 49 years, made up the cohort. Per donor, leukapheresis produced somewhere between about 0.85 and 8.9 billion PBMCs. Different laboratories and diverse techniques were used to prepare libraries and sequence TCR repertoires, to increase sequencing depth and limit assay-specific biases. To estimate repertoire size and how much clonotypes are shared between individuals, the study performed deep sequencing of blood TCR repertoires from a few healthy adults.

The donors were healthy, HIV-negative adults with no recently reported acute infections or vaccinations. Every donor was a Caucasian adult residing in Nashville, Tennessee, USA. In the unsorted samples, around 81 million PBMCs were counted, and genomic DNA was extracted using the QIAamp DNA Blood Mini kit. After blood collection by leukapheresis, PBMCs were isolated using Ficoll-Histopaque density gradient centrifugation and then cryopreserved in the vapor phase of liquid nitrogen. CDR1 and CDR2 were assigned from the germline V gene (reference sequence) as LNHNV and YYDKDF. The junction shows trimming of 5 bases on V and 2 bases on J, and the gene matches do not reach 6 bases of it. Including cysteine and phenylalanine, the CDR3 has 14 amino acids. Only the CDR3 region is kept as DNA, spanning 42 bases read in frame from base 1. This clone has a handful of counts. Its antigen has not been determined. Within one base of it there is no much larger clone, and no base qualities were kept.

General findings and caveats noted by the study authors: Only blood was sampled, and tissue TCR repertoires likely differ from those in blood. The small number of donors limited the genetic and exposure-history diversity represented. Pairwise subsampling led to the expectation that sequencing depth would affect the degree of clonotype sharing among donors.

TCR CDR3 regions were amplified from genomic DNA by multiplex PCR using the deep immunoSEQ assay. Extracted genomic DNA from each cell subset was spread evenly across all wells of several immunoSEQ 96-well plates, with each plate serving as a replicate. For unsorted PBMC, roughly 300 ng of genomic DNA, equivalent to around 30,000 T cell genomes, went into each replicate PCR. Ten immunoSEQ deep assay plates were used to sequence the unsorted PBMC genomic DNA. The purified libraries were quantified using a Qubit 3.0 fluorometer, sized with a Bioanalyzer 2100, and then quantified again using the KAPA Library Quantification kit. Every immunoSEQ 96-well plate was sequenced on a dedicated single-read 150-cycle Illumina NextSeq 550 flow cell. Per the authors' processing: The immunoSEQ output contained only junctional sequences without quality scores, so filtering could not match that applied to full-length reads. To assign V/J genes and CDR3, sequences were annotated against IMGT germline references using PyIR, a Python wrapper for IgBLAST v1.9. Any read was removed if the V/J assignment was weak (E-value above 1e-6), the CDR3 was missing, or the read contained stop codons, out-of-frame junctions, or ambiguous translated residues. V3J clonotypes were defined as sequences sharing an identical inferred V gene, J gene, and CDR3 amino acid sequence. Percentage overlap between repertoires was calculated by dividing the number of shared unique clonotypes by the size of the smaller repertoire. Richness of each repertoire was evaluated using RTK rarefaction, the Chao1 estimator, and Recon v2.1 estimates of unobserved clonotypes. Sourced from immuneACCESS, this table was stored by TCRdb with only in-frame sequences that have V and J called. A share of the clones is absent; for the studies checked, an unresolved V gene accounts for under half, and the remainder has no known explanation. The DNA was the basis for D and trimming; V, J and clone size are from that table. The sample yields about half a million clones; 81% were counted once. Jointly, the top ten make up 10% to 15% of the sample.

The rearranged chain carries TRBV15 and TRBJ2-7; 7 of the junction bases match TRBD2. The TCR sequence derives from a woman aged 40 to 50 in good health. Some clones in this sample may be carry-over from other donors' samples. Sequenced sample: PBMCs. This receptor carries the CDR3 CATSDSGSAYEQYF. The DNA sequence is given as TGTGCCACCAGCGATAGCGGGTCGGCCTACGAGCAGTACTTC.